This record covers a single T cell receptor (beta chain). What it binds is unknown. One end of the junction is discordant with germline, which a read error may explain. Production of TCR beta cDNA used around 460 ng total RNA together with a constant-region primer. Construction of TCR beta libraries relied on three successive nested multiplex PCR rounds employing slightly modified ARM-PCR. MiXCR, applied by TCRdb to the multiplex PCR reads, yields one record per CDR3 protein. The sample lists hundreds of thousands of distinct CDR3 sequences, around three fifths occurring once. The sample belongs to a study of tumor-infiltrating lymphocytes in primary liver carcinoma. Germline DNA was also extracted, and blood RNA was taken from unsorted whole blood. Study-wide points: The 250 largest clones made up significantly more of tumor than blood repertoires (p = 0.039). Because the samples were bulk unsorted, the study did not compare CD4+ and CD8+ repertoires.

This clonotype originated in a woman younger than 45 with primary liver carcinoma and hepatitis B virus infection. Sequencing used peripheral blood.

The CDR3 loop reads CASTQGRERGGELFF. CDR3 sequence (DNA): TGTGCCAGCACCCAGGGACGGGAGAGGGGCGGGGAACTGTTTTTT. The chain carries TRBV11-2 and TRBJ2-2; D is perhaps TRBD2 (6 bases). The V gene's germline CDR1 is SGHAT and CDR2 FQNNGV. The CDR3 is made up of 15 amino acids.